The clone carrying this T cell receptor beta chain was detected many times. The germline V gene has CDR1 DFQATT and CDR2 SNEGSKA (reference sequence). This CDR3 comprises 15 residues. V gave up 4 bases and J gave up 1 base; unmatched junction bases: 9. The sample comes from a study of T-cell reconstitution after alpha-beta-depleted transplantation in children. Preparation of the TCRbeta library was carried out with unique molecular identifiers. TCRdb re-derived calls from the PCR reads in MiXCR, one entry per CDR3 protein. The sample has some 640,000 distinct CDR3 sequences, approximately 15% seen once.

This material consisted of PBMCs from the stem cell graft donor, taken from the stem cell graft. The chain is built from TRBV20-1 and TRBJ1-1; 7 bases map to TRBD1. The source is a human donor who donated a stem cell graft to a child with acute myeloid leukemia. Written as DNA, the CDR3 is TGCAGTGCTATAGGCTTGACAGGGAAGAACACTGAAGCTTTCTTT. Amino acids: CSAIGLTGKNTEAFF.